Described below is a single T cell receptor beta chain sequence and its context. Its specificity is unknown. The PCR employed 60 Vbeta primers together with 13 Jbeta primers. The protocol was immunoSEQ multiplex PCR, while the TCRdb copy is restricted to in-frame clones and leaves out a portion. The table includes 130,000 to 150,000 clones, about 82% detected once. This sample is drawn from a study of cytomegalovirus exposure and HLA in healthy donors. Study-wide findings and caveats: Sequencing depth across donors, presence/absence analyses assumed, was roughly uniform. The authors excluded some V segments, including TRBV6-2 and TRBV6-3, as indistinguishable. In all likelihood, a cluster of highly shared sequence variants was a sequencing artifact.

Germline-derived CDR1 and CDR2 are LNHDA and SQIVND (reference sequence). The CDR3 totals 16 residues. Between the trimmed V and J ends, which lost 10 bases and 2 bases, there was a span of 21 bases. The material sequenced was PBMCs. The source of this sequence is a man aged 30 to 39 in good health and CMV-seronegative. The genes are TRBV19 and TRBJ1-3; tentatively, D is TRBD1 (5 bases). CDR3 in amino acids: CATSRGGRVTGNTIYF. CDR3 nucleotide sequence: TGTGCCACCTCCCGGGGGGGACGGGTGACTGGAAACACCATATATTTT.